This TCR beta chain is from a study of blood T cells in healthy people across ages. Overall study: About one barcoded beta molecule per two T cells was captured by template switching. The study, taken as a whole, reports: More naive CD4+ cells and higher diversity marked long-lived donors relative to aged donors.

Total RNA, at least 5.5 micrograms per sample, was extracted from PBMCs. Germline values: CDR1 DFQATT, CDR2 SNEGSKA (reference sequence). The CDR3 loop spans 16 amino acids. Concerning this clonotype: Its antigen is unknown. One end of the junction fails to match germline, which may point to a read error.

Alongside a J-beta primer mix, a sample-barcoded 5' primer served in a second PCR lasting about 6 to 11 cycles. TCRdb analysed the 5' RACE reads with MiXCR anew, one entry per CDR3 protein. The repertoire holds fewer than 950,000 distinct CDR3 sequences, with roughly 53% as singletons. The V call is TRBV20-1, the J call TRBJ2-1, with TRBD2 identical over 10 bases. This sequence originates from a man of 80 years or more in good health. The sequencing input was blood. The CDR3 reads CSARDLTSGIYNGQFF. DNA of the CDR3: TGCAGTGCTAGAGATCTAACTAGCGGGATATACAATGGGCAGTTCTTC.